The 20 T cell receptor beta chains given below trace back to one sample, sequenced in a study of T cell responses to AZD1222 COVID-19 vaccine. This table comes from immunoSEQ multiplex PCR, and its TCRdb copy is limited to in-frame clones, with some not included. The data show approximately 90,000 clones, more than 75% seen once. The sample here was peripheral blood, taken on day 0 of AZD1222 vaccination. The receptor source for this set is an adult in good health.

The V call is TRBV18, the J call TRBJ2-2; D remains ambiguous. The germline CDR1 and CDR2 sequences are KGHSH and LQKENI. The CDR3 spans 15 residues. Trimming removed 1 base from V and 3 bases from J, with 9 bases in between. The CDR3 nucleotides read TGTGCCAGCTCACCACAGAACACAGACACCGGGGAGCTGTTTTTT. It encodes CASSPQNTDTGELFF. The whole variable domain, remainder taken from reference TRBV18 and TRBJ2-2, is NAGVMQNPRHLVRRRGQEARLRCSPMKGHSHVYWYRQLPEEGLKFMVYLQKENIIDESGMPKERFSAEFPKEGPSILRIQQVVRGDSAAYFCASSPQNTDTGELFFGEGSRLTVL.

The rearrangement links TRBV6-5 to TRBJ1-4, with D maybe TRBD1 (5 bases). V lost 5 bases, J lost 5 bases, and 12 bases lay in between. CDR1 is MNHEY, CDR2 SVGAGI, per germline. The length of the CDR3 is 14 residues. The CDR3 reads CASSIDGHNEKLFF. The DNA of the CDR3 is TGTGCCAGCAGTATCGACGGACACAATGAAAAACTGTTTTTT.

This clone showed up just once. The V gene is TRBV11-2, the J gene TRBJ2-1; no clear D gene. The germline V gene encodes CDR1 SGHAT and CDR2 FQNNGV. The CDR3 has 15 amino acids. V was clipped by 5 bases and J by 1 base, with 12 bases between them. CDR3 sequence reads: CASSPGAASYNEQFF. The CDR3 DNA sequence: TGTGCCAGCAGCCCGGGTGCGGCATCCTACAATGAGCAGTTCTTC.

This rearrangement joins TRBV6-5 to TRBJ1-2; 10 bases agree with TRBD1. After removal of 6 bases from V and 1 base from J, the junction contained 5 bases not matched to a gene. The germline V gene has CDR1 MNHEY and CDR2 SVGAGI. The CDR3 loop spans 15 amino acids. The chain's CDR3 is CASSSGTGVNYGYTF. The CDR3 DNA follows: TGTGCCAGCAGCTCCGGGACAGGGGTTAACTATGGCTACACCTTC.

The CDR3 is CASSRQGTYNEQFF. The CDR3 DNA follows: TGTGCCAGTAGTCGCCAGGGTACCTACAATGAGCAGTTCTTC. The chain links TRBV19 to TRBJ2-1, with a weak D call TRBD1 (5 bases). V lost 5 bases, J lost 2 bases, and 10 bases lay in between. This CDR3 comprises 14 residues. The V gene's germline CDR1 is LNHDA and CDR2 SQIVND (reference sequence).

The rearrangement links TRBV9 to TRBJ1-1, with D tentatively TRBD1 (5 bases). The V gene's germline CDR1 is SGDLS and CDR2 YYNGEE. V shed 4 bases and J shed 0 bases, with 10 bases lying between them. The CDR3 is 14 amino acids. CDR3 region: CASSQTTVNTEAFF. In DNA form, the CDR3 reads TGTGCCAGCAGCCAAACGACAGTGAACACTGAAGCTTTCTTT.

The J gene is TRBJ1-5, the V gene TRBV30; 8 bases agree with TRBD1. CDR3 size: 13 residues. With V trimmed by 1 base and J by 7 bases, 3 bases remained unmatched. Germline V CDR1 and CDR2: GTSNPN, SVGIG (reference sequence). CDR3 region: CAWSGQGRQPQHF. CDR3 coding DNA: TGTGCCTGGAGTGGACAGGGGAGACAGCCCCAGCATTTT.

V gene TRBV18 combines with J gene TRBJ1-2; 8 bases fit TRBD1. CDR1 is KGHSH and CDR2 is LQKENI in the germline V gene. V trimming: 3 bases; J trimming: 3 bases; junction bases outside the gene matches: 6. The CDR3 runs 15 residues. As DNA, the CDR3 is TGTGCCAGCTCACCTTCCGGGACAGGCGACTATGGCTACACCTTC. Residues: CASSPSGTGDYGYTF.

The chain carries TRBV12-2 and TRBJ2-1; TRBD1, as called in the table, went unchecked against the DNA. TRBV12-2 is termed a pseudogene. This CDR3 contains 18 residues. The CDR3 DNA reads as TGTGCAAGTCGCTTAGAGGCGAGGGGGACAGGGGGCTACAATGAGCAGTTCTTC. Amino acid sequence: CASRLEARGTGGYNEQFF.

The chain has TRBV9 and TRBJ2-3, with 8 positions matching TRBD1. CDR1 SGDLS and CDR2 YYNGEE come from the germline V gene. Losses at the gene ends were 3 bases for V and 0 bases for J; bases not matched to a gene: 9. The CDR3 is made up of 17 amino acids. The CDR3 region has the DNA TGTGCCAGCAGCGCAACCGGACAGGGACCTAGCACAGATACGCAGTATTTT. Translated, it gives CASSATGQGPSTDTQYF.

The V call is TRBV15, the J call TRBJ1-2; TRBD1 might be the D (5 bases). Trimming pared 0 bases from V and 4 bases from J, leaving 9 bases between. Germline V gene lookup returns CDR1 LNHNV and CDR2 YYDKDF (reference sequence). CDR3 size: 14 residues. CDR3 DNA sequence: TGTGCCACCAGCAGAGATGGGGGATTCTATGGCTACACCTTC. Amino acid sequence: CATSRDGGFYGYTF.

The chain joins TRBV27 to TRBJ2-7, with 9 bases aligning to TRBD1. Germline V gene data show CDR1 as MNHEY and CDR2 as SMNVEV (reference sequence). J was trimmed by 1 base and V by 2 bases; bases with no gene match: 6. This CDR3 has 16 residues. CDR3 sequence (DNA): TGTGCCAGCAGTTTAAAGGGACAGGGCGAATCCTACGAGCAGTACTTC. This encodes CASSLKGQGESYEQYF.

The chain uses TRBV19 and TRBJ1-2; D remains ambiguous. The CDR3 sequence is 14 residues long. CDR1 and CDR2 (germline): LNHDA, SQIVND (reference sequence). V shed 7 bases and J shed 6 bases, with 18 bases lying between them. The CDR3 nucleotides read TGTGCCAGTAATTATAATGGGCTCGACGATGGCTACACCTTC. Translation gives CASNYNGLDDGYTF.

The chain uses TRBV27 and TRBJ1-5; no reliable D call. Per germline, CDR1 MNHEY and CDR2 SMNVEV (reference sequence). There are 13 residues in the CDR3. The V end was cut by 4 bases, the J end by 0 bases, with 4 bases between. The CDR3, as DNA: TGTGCCAGCAGTTCCTATAGCAATCAGCCCCAGCATTTT. Translating it yields CASSSYSNQPQHF.

This chain links TRBV6-5 with TRBJ2-3, with unresolved D. V was trimmed by 0 bases and J by 6 bases, leaving 10 bases between them. This CDR3 spans 14 amino acids. The V gene's germline CDR1 is MNHEY and CDR2 SVGAGI. The CDR3, as DNA: TGTGCCAGCAGTTACTCGACGCGTGGGGATACGCAGTATTTT. Its translation: CASSYSTRGDTQYF.

The chain joins TRBV30 to TRBJ1-6; 11 bases fit TRBD1. This CDR3 spans 13 amino acids. Losses at the gene ends were 4 bases for V and 9 bases for J; bases not matched to a gene: 2. CDR1 is GTSNPN and CDR2 is SVGIG in the germline V gene (reference sequence). Written as DNA, the CDR3 is TGTGCCTGGACCGGGACAGGGGGTTCACCCCTCCACTTT. Its translation: CAWTGTGGSPLHF.

The chain links TRBV3-1 (or the pseudogene TRBV3-2) to TRBJ1-3; D remains ambiguous. V gave up 7 bases and J gave up 4 bases, with 11 bases separating them. CDR1 LGHDT and CDR2 YNNKEL come from the germline V gene (reference sequence). This CDR3 contains 13 residues. The chain's CDR3 is CASTSTVGNTIYF. The DNA for the CDR3 is TGTGCCAGCACCTCGACCGTAGGAAACACCATATATTTT.

The chain combines TRBV28 with TRBJ1-5, with D tentatively TRBD1 (5 bases). The CDR3 is 15 residues long. Trimming removed 2 bases at V and 6 bases at J, with 14 bases between. Germline lookup yields CDR1 MDHEN and CDR2 SYDVKM. CDR3 sequence (DNA): TGTGCCAGCAGTTTAAATCCAGGGAGGAGTCAGCCCCAGCATTTT. Its protein product is CASSLNPGRSQPQHF.

This clone was picked up a small number of times. The chain combines TRBV9 with TRBJ2-1; 11 bases line up with TRBD2. The germline gives CDR1 SGDLS, CDR2 YYNGEE. The V gene end was trimmed by 3 bases and the J gene end by 9 bases; junction bases not matched to a gene: 17. CDR3 length: 18 amino acids. The CDR3 loop reads CASSAIATPGLAVGEQFF. For the CDR3, the DNA is TGTGCCAGCAGCGCCATTGCCACCCCGGGACTAGCGGTTGGTGAGCAGTTCTTC.

This clone was counted once. The CDR3 protein is CASLGPGGETQYF. Here the CDR3 DNA reads TGTGCTAGTTTGGGCCCGGGGGGAGAGACCCAGTACTTC. The rearrangement joins TRBV12-5 to TRBJ2-5; 7 nucleotides match TRBD2. V was pared by 8 bases and J by 4 bases, with 7 bases of the junction left unmatched. The V gene's germline CDR1 is LGHNT and CDR2 FRNRAP. The CDR3 loop spans 13 amino acids.